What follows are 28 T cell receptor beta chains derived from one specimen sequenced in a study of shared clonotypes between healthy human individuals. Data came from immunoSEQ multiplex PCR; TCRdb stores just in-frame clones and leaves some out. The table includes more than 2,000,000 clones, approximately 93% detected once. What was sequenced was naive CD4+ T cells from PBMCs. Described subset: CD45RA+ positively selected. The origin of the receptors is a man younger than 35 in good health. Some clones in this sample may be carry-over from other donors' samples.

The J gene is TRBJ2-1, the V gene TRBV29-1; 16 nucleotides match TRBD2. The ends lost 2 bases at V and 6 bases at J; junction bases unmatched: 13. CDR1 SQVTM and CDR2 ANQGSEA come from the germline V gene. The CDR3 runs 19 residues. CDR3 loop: CSVENRFGTSGRARNEQFF. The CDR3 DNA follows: TGCAGCGTTGAAAATAGGTTTGGGACTAGCGGGAGGGCCCGCAATGAGCAGTTCTTC.

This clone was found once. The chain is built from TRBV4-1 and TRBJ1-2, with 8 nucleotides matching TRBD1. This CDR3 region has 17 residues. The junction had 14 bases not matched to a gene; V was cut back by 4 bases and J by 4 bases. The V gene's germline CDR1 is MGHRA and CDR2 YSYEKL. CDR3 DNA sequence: TGCGCCAGCAGCCTGCTTGTCGGACAGGGTAGGGGCTATGGCTACACCTTC. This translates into CASSLLVGQGRGYGYTF.

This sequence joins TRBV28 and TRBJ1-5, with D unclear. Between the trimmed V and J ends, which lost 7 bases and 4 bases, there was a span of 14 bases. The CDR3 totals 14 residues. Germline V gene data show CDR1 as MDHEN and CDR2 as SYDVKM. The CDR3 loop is CASTPVGGNQPQHF. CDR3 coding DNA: TGTGCCAGCACCCCTGTTGGTGGTAATCAGCCCCAGCATTTT.

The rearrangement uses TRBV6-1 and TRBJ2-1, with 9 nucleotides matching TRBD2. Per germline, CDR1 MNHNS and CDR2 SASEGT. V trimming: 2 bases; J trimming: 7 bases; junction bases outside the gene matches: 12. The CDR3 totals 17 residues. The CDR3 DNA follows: TGTGCCAGCAGTGAATCTTTTGTTGCGGGAGGGCTAAATGAGCAGTTCTTC. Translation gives CASSESFVAGGLNEQFF.

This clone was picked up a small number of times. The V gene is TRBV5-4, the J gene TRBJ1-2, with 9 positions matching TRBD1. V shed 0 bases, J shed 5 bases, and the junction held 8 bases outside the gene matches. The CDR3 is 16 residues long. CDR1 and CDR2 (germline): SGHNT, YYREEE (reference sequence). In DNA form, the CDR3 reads TGTGCCAGCAGCTTGGGGTACTCCGGGACAGGGTATGGCTACACCTTC. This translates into CASSLGYSGTGYGYTF.

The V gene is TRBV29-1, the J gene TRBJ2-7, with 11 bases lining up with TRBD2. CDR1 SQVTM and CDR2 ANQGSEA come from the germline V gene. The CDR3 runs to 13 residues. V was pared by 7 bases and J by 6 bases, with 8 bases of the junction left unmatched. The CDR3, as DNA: TGCAGCGGGGGCGGTCTAGCGGGAGGCGAGCAGTACTTC. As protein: CSGGGLAGGEQYF.

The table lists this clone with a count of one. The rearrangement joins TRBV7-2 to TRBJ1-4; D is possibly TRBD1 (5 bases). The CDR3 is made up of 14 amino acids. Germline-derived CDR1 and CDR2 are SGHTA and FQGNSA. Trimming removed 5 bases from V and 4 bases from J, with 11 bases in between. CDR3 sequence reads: CASSPWTINEKLFF. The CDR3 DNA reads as TGTGCCAGCAGCCCTTGGACAATTAATGAAAAACTGTTTTTT.

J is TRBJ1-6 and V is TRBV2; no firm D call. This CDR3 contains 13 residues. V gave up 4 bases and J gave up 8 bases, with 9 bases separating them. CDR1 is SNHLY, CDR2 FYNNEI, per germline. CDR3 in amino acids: CASSGTVDSPLHF. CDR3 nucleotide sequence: TGTGCCAGCAGTGGGACGGTGGATTCACCCCTCCACTTT.

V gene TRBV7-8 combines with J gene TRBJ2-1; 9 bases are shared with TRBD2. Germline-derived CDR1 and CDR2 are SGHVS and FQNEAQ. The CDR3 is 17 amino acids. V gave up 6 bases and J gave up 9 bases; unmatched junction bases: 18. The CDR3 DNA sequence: TGTGCCAGCAGACAAAGACAGCGGGAGGTAATCTTCAGTGAGCAGTTCTTC. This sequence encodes CASRQRQREVIFSEQFF.

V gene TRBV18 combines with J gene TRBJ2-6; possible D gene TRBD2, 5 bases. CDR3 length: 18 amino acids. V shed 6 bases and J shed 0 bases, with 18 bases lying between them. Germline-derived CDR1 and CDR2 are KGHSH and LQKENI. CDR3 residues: CASSPPGSAGSGANVLTF. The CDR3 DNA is TGTGCCAGCTCTCCCCCGGGTAGCGCTGGCTCTGGGGCCAACGTCCTGACTTTC.

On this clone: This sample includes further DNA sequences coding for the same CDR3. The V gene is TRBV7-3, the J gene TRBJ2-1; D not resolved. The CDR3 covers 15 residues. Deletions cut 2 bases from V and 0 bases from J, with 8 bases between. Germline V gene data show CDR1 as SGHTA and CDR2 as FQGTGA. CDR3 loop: CASSLGTSSYNEQFF. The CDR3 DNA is TGTGCCAGCAGCTTAGGCACAAGCTCCTACAATGAGCAGTTCTTC.

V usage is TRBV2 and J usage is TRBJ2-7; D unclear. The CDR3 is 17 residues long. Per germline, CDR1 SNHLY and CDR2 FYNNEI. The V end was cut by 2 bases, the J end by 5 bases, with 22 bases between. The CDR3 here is CASSEYVSYSQYHEQYF. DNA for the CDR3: TGTGCCAGCAGTGAATACGTATCCTACTCACAGTACCACGAGCAGTACTTC.

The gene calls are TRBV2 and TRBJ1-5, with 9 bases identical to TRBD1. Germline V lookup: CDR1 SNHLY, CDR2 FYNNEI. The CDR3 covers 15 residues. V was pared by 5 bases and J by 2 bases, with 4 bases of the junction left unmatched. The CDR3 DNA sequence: TGTGCCAGCAGTAGGACAGGGGATGGCAATCAGCCCCAGCATTTT. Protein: CASSRTGDGNQPQHF.

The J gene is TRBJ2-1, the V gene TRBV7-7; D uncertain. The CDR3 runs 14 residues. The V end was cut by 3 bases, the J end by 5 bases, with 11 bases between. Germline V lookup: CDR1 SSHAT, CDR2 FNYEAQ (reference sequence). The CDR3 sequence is CASSFSGSDNEQFF. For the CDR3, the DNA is TGTGCCAGCAGCTTCTCTGGGTCGGACAATGAGCAGTTCTTC.

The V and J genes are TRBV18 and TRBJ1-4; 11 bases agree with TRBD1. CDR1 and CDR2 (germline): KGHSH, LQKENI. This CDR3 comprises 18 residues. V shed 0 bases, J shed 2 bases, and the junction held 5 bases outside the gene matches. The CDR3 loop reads CASSPPNGQGATNEKLFF. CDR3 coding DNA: TGTGCCAGCTCACCACCAAATGGACAGGGGGCGACTAATGAAAAACTGTTTTTT.

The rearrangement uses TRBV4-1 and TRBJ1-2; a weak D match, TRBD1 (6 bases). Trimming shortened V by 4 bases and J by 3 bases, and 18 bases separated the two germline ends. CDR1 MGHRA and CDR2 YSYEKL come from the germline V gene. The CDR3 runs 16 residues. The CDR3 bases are TGCGCCAGCAGCCTTCGAGTACAGGGTAATGACTATGGCTACACCTTC. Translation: CASSLRVQGNDYGYTF.

The CDR3 nucleotides read TGTGCCAGCAGTGACTGGAGGGGCTATGAGCCCCAGCATTTT. Its translation: CASSDWRGYEPQHF. This chain connects TRBV6-1 to TRBJ1-5; TRBD1 is a possible D gene (5 bases). V shed 3 bases and J shed 8 bases, with 14 bases lying between them. This CDR3 spans 14 amino acids. The germline V gene has CDR1 MNHNS and CDR2 SASEGT.

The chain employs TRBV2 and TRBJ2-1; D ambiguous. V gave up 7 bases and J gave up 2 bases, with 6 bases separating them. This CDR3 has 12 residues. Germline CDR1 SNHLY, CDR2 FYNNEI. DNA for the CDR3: TGTGCCAGCAAGGCGGCCTACAATGAGCAGTTCTTC. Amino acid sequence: CASKAAYNEQFF. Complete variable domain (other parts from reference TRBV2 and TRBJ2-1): EPEVTQTPSHQVTQMGQEVILRCVPISNHLYFYWYRQILGQKVEFLVSFYNNEISEKSEIFDDQFSVERPDGSNFTLKIRSTKLEDSAMYFCASKAAYNEQFFGPGTRLTVL.

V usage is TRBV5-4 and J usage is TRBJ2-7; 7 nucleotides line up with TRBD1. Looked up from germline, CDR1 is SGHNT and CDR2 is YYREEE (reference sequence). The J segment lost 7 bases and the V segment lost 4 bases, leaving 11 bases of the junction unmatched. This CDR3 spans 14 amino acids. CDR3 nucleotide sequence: TGTGCCAGCAGCAGTTGGACAGGCCGGATGGAGCAGTACTTC. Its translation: CASSSWTGRMEQYF.

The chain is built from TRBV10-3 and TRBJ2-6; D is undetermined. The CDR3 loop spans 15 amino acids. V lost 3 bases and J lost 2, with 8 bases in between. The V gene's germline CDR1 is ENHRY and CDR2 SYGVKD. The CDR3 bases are TGTGCCATCAGTGAAAGTGGCGCTGGGGCCAACGTCCTGACTTTC. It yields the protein CAISESGAGANVLTF.

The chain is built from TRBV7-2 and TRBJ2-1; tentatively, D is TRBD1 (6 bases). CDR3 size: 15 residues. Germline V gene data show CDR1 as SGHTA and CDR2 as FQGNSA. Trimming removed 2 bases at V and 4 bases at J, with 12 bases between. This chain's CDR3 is CASSLLSGAYNEQFF. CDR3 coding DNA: TGTGCCAGCAGCTTATTGTCAGGGGCGTACAATGAGCAGTTCTTC. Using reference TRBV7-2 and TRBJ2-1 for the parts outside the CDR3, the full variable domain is GAGVSQSPSNKVTEKGKDVELRCDPISGHTALYWYRQSLGQGLEFLIYFQGNSAPDKSGLPSDRFSAERTGGSVSTLTIQRTQQEDSAVYLCASSLLSGAYNEQFFGPGTRLTVL.

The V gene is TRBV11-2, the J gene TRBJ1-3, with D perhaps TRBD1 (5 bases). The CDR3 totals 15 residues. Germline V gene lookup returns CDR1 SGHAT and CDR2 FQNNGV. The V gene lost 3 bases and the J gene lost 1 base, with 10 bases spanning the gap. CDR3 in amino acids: CASSLGVSSGNTIYF. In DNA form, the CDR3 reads TGTGCCAGCAGCTTGGGGGTATCGTCTGGAAACACCATATATTTT.

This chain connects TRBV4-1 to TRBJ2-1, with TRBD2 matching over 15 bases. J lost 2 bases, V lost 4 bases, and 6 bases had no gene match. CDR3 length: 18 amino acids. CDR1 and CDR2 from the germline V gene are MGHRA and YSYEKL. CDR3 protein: CASSLGLAGGSPYNEQFF. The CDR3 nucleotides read TGCGCCAGCAGCCTGGGACTAGCGGGAGGATCGCCCTACAATGAGCAGTTCTTC.

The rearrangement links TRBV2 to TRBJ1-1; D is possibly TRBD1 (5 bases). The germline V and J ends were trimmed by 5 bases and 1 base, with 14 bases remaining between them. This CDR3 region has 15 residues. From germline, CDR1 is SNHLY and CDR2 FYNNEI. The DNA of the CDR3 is TGTGCCAGCAGTAGCCACGGGGGGTCGAACACTGAAGCTTTCTTT. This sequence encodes CASSSHGGSNTEAFF.

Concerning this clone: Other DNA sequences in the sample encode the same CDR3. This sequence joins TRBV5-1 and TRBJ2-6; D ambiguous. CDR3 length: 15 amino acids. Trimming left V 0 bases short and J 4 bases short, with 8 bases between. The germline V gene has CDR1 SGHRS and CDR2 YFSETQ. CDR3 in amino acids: CASSLGPAGANVLTF. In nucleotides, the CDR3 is TGCGCCAGCAGCTTGGGCCCGGCGGGGGCCAACGTCCTGACTTTC.

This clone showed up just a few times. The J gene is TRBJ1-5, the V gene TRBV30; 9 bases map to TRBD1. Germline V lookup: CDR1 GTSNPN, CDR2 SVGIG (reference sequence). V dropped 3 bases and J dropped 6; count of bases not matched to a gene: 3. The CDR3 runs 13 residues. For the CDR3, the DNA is TGTGCCTGGAGCGGACAGGGGACTCAGCCCCAGCATTTT. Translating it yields CAWSGQGTQPQHF.

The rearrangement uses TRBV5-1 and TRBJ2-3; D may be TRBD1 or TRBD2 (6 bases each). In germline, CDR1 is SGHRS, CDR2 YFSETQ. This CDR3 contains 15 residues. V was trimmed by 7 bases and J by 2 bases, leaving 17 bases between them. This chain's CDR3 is CASVRGRPDTDTQYF. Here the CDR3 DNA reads TGCGCCAGCGTGAGGGGGAGGCCGGACACAGATACGCAGTATTTT. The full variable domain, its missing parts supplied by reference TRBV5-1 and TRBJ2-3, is KAGVTQTPRYLIKTRGQQVTLSCSPISGHRSVSWYQQTPGQGLQFLFEYFSETQRNKGNFPGRFSGRQFSNSRSEMNVSTLELGDSALYLCASVRGRPDTDTQYFGPGTRLTVL.

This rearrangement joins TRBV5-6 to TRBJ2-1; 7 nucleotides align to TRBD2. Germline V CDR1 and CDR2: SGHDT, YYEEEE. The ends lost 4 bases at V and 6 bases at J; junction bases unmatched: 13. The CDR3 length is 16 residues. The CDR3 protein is CASSEPGVAGVNEQFF. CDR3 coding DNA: TGTGCCAGCAGCGAACCTGGAGTGGCGGGAGTCAATGAGCAGTTCTTC.